This is a list of T cell receptor beta chains from one sample in a study of radiation and T cells in renal cell carcinoma. Clones were sequenced by immunoSEQ multiplex PCR, and TCRdb holds only the in-frame ones, with some missing. The sample holds some 100,000 clones, 82% seen once. Here the sequenced sample was blood, taken from a patient whose treatment included radiotherapy and nephrectomy. Receptors were obtained from a man in his sixties with renal cell carcinoma. The CDR3 runs from the conserved cysteine through the conserved F or W. A D gene is named only where the DNA matches it firmly. Not every row has a clone size; where given, it reads once, few, many or a size class.

clone_size,v_call,j_call,d_call,cdr3_nt,cdr3_aa
-,TRBV18,TRBJ2-5,TRBD1,TGTGCCAGCTCACCACCGGAGACAGGGATCGTAGAGACCCAGTACTTC,CASSPPETGIVETQYF
few,TRBV19,TRBJ1-1,TRBD1,TGTGCCAGTAGTATTTGGGGTACAGGGGCTACGATGAACACTGAAGCTTTCTTT,CASSIWGTGATMNTEAFF
-,TRBV10-1,TRBJ2-3,-,TGCGCCAGCAGTGACCACGACGCTAGCACAGATACGCAGTATTTT,CASSDHDASTDTQYF
few,TRBV7-9,TRBJ1-2,TRBD1,TGTGCCAGCAGCCTGCGACAGGGAATCAACGGCTACACCTTC,CASSLRQGINGYTF
-,TRBV15,TRBJ2-7,-,TGTGCCACCAGCATCGGCAGGGTCCCCTACGAGCAGTACTTC,CATSIGRVPYEQYF
-,TRBV19,TRBJ2-3,-,TGTGCCAGCAGATCACCCGGTGGGTCCAGTACAGATACGCAGTATTTT,CASRSPGGSSTDTQYF
-,TRBV10-1,TRBJ2-1,TRBD2,TGCGCCAGCAGTGAGGGACTAGCGGGTAGGAAGCAGTTCTTC,CASSEGLAGRKQFF
-,TRBV7-9,TRBJ2-1,-,TGTGCCAGCAGCTTCTTTTCCACGCCGCGCAATGAGCAGTTCTTC,CASSFFSTPRNEQFF
-,TRBV5-1,TRBJ2-2,-,TGCGCCAGCAGCTTGGCAGCGAACACCGGGGAGCTGTTTTTT,CASSLAANTGELFF
-,TRBV28,TRBJ1-5,-,TGTGCCAGCAGTTTAGGGGGTACCAATCAGCCCCAGCATTTT,CASSLGGTNQPQHF
-,TRBV27,TRBJ2-3,-,TGTGCCAGCAGTTTACTGGGGGCTGATACGCAGTATTTT,CASSLLGADTQYF
-,TRBV2,TRBJ2-3,-,TGTGCCAGCATGGGTCACACTAGCACAGATACGCAGTATTTT,CASMGHTSTDTQYF
-,TRBV19,TRBJ2-1,TRBD2,TGTGCCAGTAGGGGACCCGGGACTAGCGGCGAGCAGTTCTTC,CASRGPGTSGEQFF
-,TRBV21-1,TRBJ2-6,-,TGTGCCAGCAGCAAAGAGTCGTTTTTGCGGGGGACAGGGAGAACTGGGGCCAACGTCCTGACTTTC,CASSKESFLRGTGRTGANVLTF
-,TRBV7-2,TRBJ2-2,-,TGTGCCAGCAGCCGGCGGGACCCCAACACCGGGGAGCTGTTTTTT,CASSRRDPNTGELFF
-,TRBV5-4,TRBJ2-3,TRBD2,TGTGCCAGCAGCCCTGATACTAGCGGGTCGAGCACAGATACGCAGTATTTT,CASSPDTSGSSTDTQYF
-,TRBV5-1,TRBJ2-1,-,TGCGCCAGCAGCCTACTTCCGGGACTCTCGGGGAATGAGCAGTTCTTC,CASSLLPGLSGNEQFF
-,TRBV5-1,TRBJ2-3,-,TGCGCCAGCAGCGTGGGGGCGACGACAGATACGCAGTATTTT,CASSVGATTDTQYF
few,TRBV10-1,TRBJ2-7,TRBD1,TGCGCCAGCGGGGACAGTTCCTACGAGCAGTACTTC,CASGDSSYEQYF
-,TRBV25-1,TRBJ2-1,-,TGTGCCAGCAGTAAAGGGGTACCGTACAATGAGCAGTTCTTC,CASSKGVPYNEQFF
-,TRBV10-3,TRBJ1-1,-,TGTGCCATCAGTGAAGAGGACCCGGCTGCTTTCTTT,CAISEEDPAAFF
once,TRBV2,TRBJ2-5,-,TGTGCCAGCAGTGAAGGTCCTGAGACCCAGTACTTC,CASSEGPETQYF
few,TRBV30,TRBJ2-2,-,TGTGCCTGGAGTGTACGTCGATCAAACGGGGAGCTGTTTTTT,CAWSVRRSNGELFF
-,TRBV27,TRBJ2-1,TRBD2,TGTGCCAGCAGAGCTGCCGGGACTAGCGGGAGATATGAGCAGTTCTTC,CASRAAGTSGRYEQFF
-,TRBV10-3,TRBJ2-2,-,TGTGCCATCAGTGGCCGCAGGGAGAACGGGGAGCTGTTTTTT,CAISGRRENGELFF
-,TRBV19,TRBJ1-4,-,TGTGCCAGTAGCGACTTCGGTGGGGGAAATGAAAAACTGTTTTTT,CASSDFGGGNEKLFF
-,TRBV10-1,TRBJ2-4,-,TGCGCCAGCAGTGATATGAACATTCAGTACTTC,CASSDMNIQYF
-,TRBV2,TRBJ1-5,-,TGTGCCAGCAGTGAACAAGGTGGGCAGGGGAGGATTATTCGCAATCAGCCCCAGCATTTT,CASSEQGGQGRIIRNQPQHF
-,TRBV27,TRBJ1-5,-,TGTGCCAGCAGTTTCGCAGGGAGCAATCAGCCCCAGCATTTT,CASSFAGSNQPQHF
few,TRBV29-1,TRBJ2-3,TRBD2,TGCAGCTCGACTAGCGGGAGCTCGGCAGATACGCAGTATTTT,CSSTSGSSADTQYF
-,TRBV4-2,TRBJ2-1,-,TGTGCCAGCAGCCCCCCCCCGGACAATGAGCAGTTCTTC,CASSPPPDNEQFF
few,TRBV6-1,TRBJ2-7,-,TGTGCCAGCAGTGAATTGGGCCTAGGGTACGAGCAGTACTTC,CASSELGLGYEQYF
-,TRBV28,TRBJ1-2,-,TGTGCCAGCAGTCCTCCGTTTAGCTATGGCTACACCTTC,CASSPPFSYGYTF
-,TRBV5-1,TRBJ2-7,TRBD2,TGCGCCAGCACTCCGGTGGCTAGCGGCGCCTACGAGCAGTACTTC,CASTPVASGAYEQYF
once,TRBV10-3,TRBJ2-7,-,TGTGCCATCAGTGAGTCGGTCAACGAGCAGTACTTC,CAISESVNEQYF
-,TRBV28,TRBJ1-5,-,TGTGCCAGCACCCCAATAACAGGGAGCAATCAGCCCCAGCATTTT,CASTPITGSNQPQHF
-,TRBV11-3,TRBJ2-3,-,TGTGCCAGCAGCTCCCACACAGATACGCAGTATTTT,CASSSHTDTQYF
-,TRBV5-1,TRBJ2-1,TRBD2,TGCGCCAGCAGCTTTCTAGCGGGGGAAAACAATGAGCAGTTCTTC,CASSFLAGENNEQFF
-,TRBV2,TRBJ2-1,TRBD2,TGTGCCAGCACTCTTCCGGGACTAGCGGGACTCCTCTCCTACAATGAGCAGTTCTTC,CASTLPGLAGLLSYNEQFF
-,TRBV4-2,TRBJ2-3,TRBD2,TGTGCCAGCAGCCAAGATTTGAAGACTAGCGGCTACACAGATACGCAGTATTTT,CASSQDLKTSGYTDTQYF
-,TRBV7-2,TRBJ2-2,-,TGTGCCAGCAGCCCTGGAAGGACCACCGGGGAGCTGTTTTTT,CASSPGRTTGELFF
-,TRBV27,TRBJ1-5,-,TGTGCCAGCAGTTTAATTGGAGGTCGGATGGAGCAGCCCCAGCATTTT,CASSLIGGRMEQPQHF
-,TRBV19,TRBJ2-1,TRBD2,TGTGCCAGTACCCCCCTCGGACTAGCCCACCTCAATGAGCAGTTCTTC,CASTPLGLAHLNEQFF
-,TRBV9,TRBJ2-1,TRBD2,TGTGCCAGCAGCATCCGGACTAGCGGAGGTAATGAGCAGTTCTTC,CASSIRTSGGNEQFF
-,TRBV10-3,TRBJ2-1,TRBD2,TGTGCCATCAGTGGCATGGCGGGAGTCGACAATGAGCAGTTCTTC,CAISGMAGVDNEQFF
few,TRBV28,TRBJ1-2,-,TGTGCCAGCAGTTTAGGGCAAAACTATGGCTACACCTTC,CASSLGQNYGYTF
-,TRBV13,TRBJ2-3,TRBD2,TGTGCCAGCAGCTTTAGACTAGCGCCCACAGATACGCAGTATTTT,CASSFRLAPTDTQYF